This paragraph reports one TCR beta chain. The data derive from a study of blood T cell repertoires in COVID-19. Overall study context: Donors in the United States, Italy and Spain gave samples during acute or convalescent COVID-19. The analysed material was cDNA or gDNA that came from T cells, B-cell-depleted T cells, or PBMCs.

The CDR3 covers 13 residues. Germline V gene lookup returns CDR1 SNHLY and CDR2 FYNNEI. The V end lost 4 bases, the J end lost 8 bases, and 12 bases lay between the germline ends. In the original processing: Reference gene primer amplification gave nucleated cell count estimates. Produced via immunoSEQ multiplex PCR; TCRdb's table is partial and in-frame only. V and J calls and clone size are those listed in that table; D and trimming were worked out from the DNA. The repertoire holds approximately 190,000 clones, with approximately 92% as singletons. The sequence came from a man between 45 and 60 years old with acute or convalescent COVID-19. The chain employs TRBV2 and TRBJ1-5, with D uncertain. Specimen: peripheral blood. Written as DNA, the CDR3 is TGTGCCAGCAGTGCGGACTCTTGGGAGCCCCAGCATTTT. This translates into CASSADSWEPQHF.